A single sample gave rise to the 12 T cell receptor beta chains below, sequenced in a study of blood T cell repertoires in COVID-19. Produced via immunoSEQ multiplex PCR; TCRdb's table is partial and in-frame only. The sample has about 160,000 clones; approximately 86% are singletons. The specimen sequenced was peripheral blood. Receptors originate from a man aged 65-85 years with acute or convalescent COVID-19.

The V call is TRBV28, the J call TRBJ1-1; 7 nucleotides line up with TRBD1. The CDR3 is made up of 13 amino acids. J gave up 5 bases and V 11 bases, and 11 bases lay outside the gene matches. In germline, CDR1 is MDHEN, CDR2 SYDVKM. The CDR3 DNA sequence: TGTGCCGGGGGAGATAACAGGGGAACTGAAGCTTTCTTT. Protein: CAGGDNRGTEAFF.

This sequence joins TRBV6-1 and TRBJ1-6; D may be TRBD1 (5 bases). Trimming shortened V by 0 bases and J by 7 bases, and 10 bases separated the two germline ends. The CDR3 contains 15 residues. Germline CDR1 is MNHNS and CDR2 is SASEGT. CDR3 amino acids: CASSEARQLNSPLHF. In DNA form, the CDR3 reads TGTGCCAGCAGTGAAGCCCGACAGCTGAATTCACCCCTCCACTTT.

The V gene is TRBV4-2, the J gene TRBJ2-5; 8 bases align to TRBD2. Germline V gene lookup returns CDR1 LGHNA and CDR2 YNFKEQ. The CDR3 has 15 residues. J lost 2 bases, V lost 3 bases, and 5 bases had no gene match. Here the CDR3 reads CASSQELAVQETQYF. The CDR3 nucleotides read TGTGCCAGCAGCCAGGAACTAGCGGTACAAGAGACCCAGTACTTC.

On this clone: The junction shows a germline mismatch at one end, possibly a read error. The chain has TRBV19 and TRBJ2-7, with 10 nucleotides matching TRBD1. This CDR3 is 15 amino acids long. Germline-derived CDR1 and CDR2 are LNHDA and SQIVND (reference sequence). The CDR3 is CASSMSLDRGHFQHF. The CDR3 bases are TGTGCCAGTAGTATGTCCCTCGACAGGGGGCATTTTCAGCACTTC.

This clone has more than one count but fewer than ten. The chain combines TRBV9 with TRBJ1-2; D unclear. The V gene's germline CDR1 is SGDLS and CDR2 YYNGEE. V lost 3 bases and J lost 8, with 8 bases in between. The CDR3 is 11 residues long. The CDR3 nucleotides read TGTGCCAGCAGCGCCTTGGGCGGCTACACCTTC. It encodes CASSALGGYTF.

The V call is TRBV9, the J call TRBJ1-1; the match to TRBD1 covers 7 bases. V shed 1 base and J 3 bases; nucleotides not matched to a gene: 6. Germline V gives CDR1 SGDLS, CDR2 YYNGEE. The CDR3 loop spans 15 amino acids. The CDR3 sequence: CASSVSGRGDTEAFF. The CDR3 coding sequence is TGTGCCAGCAGCGTAAGCGGCAGGGGGGACACTGAAGCTTTCTTT.

The chain couples TRBV11-3 to TRBJ2-3; 8 bases are shared with TRBD2. V was pared by 6 bases and J by 6 bases, with 8 bases of the junction left unmatched. The CDR3 loop spans 14 amino acids. Germline V CDR1 and CDR2: SGHNT, YENEEA. CDR3 bases: TGTGCCAGCAGGCAAGCGGGAGCTGGGGATACGCAGTATTTT. Its translation: CASRQAGAGDTQYF.

The rearrangement links TRBV2 to TRBJ1-4; D unresolved. The V gene's germline CDR1 is SNHLY and CDR2 FYNNEI. CDR3 length: 13 amino acids. V lost 9 bases to trimming and J lost 8 bases, with 16 bases between them. The CDR3 DNA reads as TGTGCCAGTAGGACGGAGGTGAGGGAAAAACTGTTTTTT. This encodes CASRTEVREKLFF. The full variable domain, with the rest looked up from reference TRBV2 and TRBJ1-4, is EPEVTQTPSHQVTQMGQEVILRCVPISNHLYFYWYRQILGQKVEFLVSFYNNEISEKSEIFDDQFSVERPDGSNFTLKIRSTKLEDSAMYFCASRTEVREKLFFGSGTQLSVL.

V usage is TRBV5-1 and J usage is TRBJ2-3, with 7 bases lining up with TRBD1. The length of the CDR3 is 15 residues. Trimming at V came to 0 bases and at J to 1 base, leaving 2 bases not matched to a gene. CDR1 is SGHRS and CDR2 is YFSETQ in the germline V gene. CDR3 residues: CASSLEGGRTDTQYF. The CDR3 bases are TGCGCCAGCAGCTTGGAAGGGGGCCGCACAGATACGCAGTATTTT. Drawing the rest from reference TRBV5-1 and TRBJ2-3, the complete variable domain is KAGVTQTPRYLIKTRGQQVTLSCSPISGHRSVSWYQQTPGQGLQFLFEYFSETQRNKGNFPGRFSGRQFSNSRSEMNVSTLELGDSALYLCASSLEGGRTDTQYFGPGTRLTVL.

The rearrangement links TRBV5-1 to TRBJ1-1; D is unclear. With 0 bases removed from V and 7 bases from J, the gap between germline ends came to 13 bases. Germline CDR1 and CDR2: SGHRS and YFSETQ. CDR3 length: 14 amino acids. CDR3 sequence: CASSLAGVQNEAFF. CDR3 coding DNA: TGCGCCAGCAGCTTGGCCGGGGTGCAAAATGAAGCTTTCTTT. Based on the CDR3 plus reference TRBV5-1 and TRBJ1-1, the full variable domain is KAGVTQTPRYLIKTRGQQVTLSCSPISGHRSVSWYQQTPGQGLQFLFEYFSETQRNKGNFPGRFSGRQFSNSRSEMNVSTLELGDSALYLCASSLAGVQNEAFFGQGTRLTVV.

This sequence joins TRBV15 and TRBJ1-5; D is ambiguous. V was shortened by 0 bases and J by 9 bases, with 6 bases between the two germline ends. The germline V gene has CDR1 LNHNV and CDR2 YYDKDF (reference sequence). This CDR3 is built from 12 residues. CDR3 DNA: TGTGCCACCAGCAGAGATCGGAGGCCCCAGCATTTT. Its protein is CATSRDRRPQHF.

The rearrangement uses TRBV7-2 and TRBJ2-3; tentatively, D is TRBD2 (6 bases). The CDR3 runs 15 residues. Trimming removed 6 bases at V and 6 bases at J, with 19 bases between. Germline loops: CDR1 SGHTA, CDR2 FQGNSA. The CDR3 DNA is TGTGCCAGCAGACCAGCACTAGCCGCAAGGGATACGCAGTATTTT. Translating it yields CASRPALAARDTQYF.